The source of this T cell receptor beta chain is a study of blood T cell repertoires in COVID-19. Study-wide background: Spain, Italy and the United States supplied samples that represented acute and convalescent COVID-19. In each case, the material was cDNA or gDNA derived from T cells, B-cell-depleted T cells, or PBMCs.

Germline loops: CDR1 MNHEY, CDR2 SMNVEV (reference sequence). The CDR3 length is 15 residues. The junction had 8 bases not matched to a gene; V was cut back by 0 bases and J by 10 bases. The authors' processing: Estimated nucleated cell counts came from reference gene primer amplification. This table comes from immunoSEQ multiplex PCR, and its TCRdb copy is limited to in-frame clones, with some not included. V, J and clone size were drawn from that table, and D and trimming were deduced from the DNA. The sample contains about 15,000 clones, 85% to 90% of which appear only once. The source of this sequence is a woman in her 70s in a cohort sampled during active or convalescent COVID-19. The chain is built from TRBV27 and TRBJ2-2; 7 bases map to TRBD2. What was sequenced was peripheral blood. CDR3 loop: CASSLSSGPHQELFF. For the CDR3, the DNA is TGTGCCAGCAGTTTATCTAGCGGGCCGCACCAGGAGCTGTTTTTT.